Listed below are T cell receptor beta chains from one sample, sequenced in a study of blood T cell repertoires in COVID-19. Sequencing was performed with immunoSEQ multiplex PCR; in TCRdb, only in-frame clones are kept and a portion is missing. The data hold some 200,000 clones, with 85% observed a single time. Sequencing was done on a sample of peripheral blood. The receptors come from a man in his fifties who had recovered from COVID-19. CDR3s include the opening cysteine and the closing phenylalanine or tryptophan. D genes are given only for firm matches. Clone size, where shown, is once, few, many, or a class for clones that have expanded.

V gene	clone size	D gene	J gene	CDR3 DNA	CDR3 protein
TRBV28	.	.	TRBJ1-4	TGTGCCAGCAGTTTGAGCCCTCCGAATGAAAAACTGTTTTTT	CASSLSPPNEKLFF
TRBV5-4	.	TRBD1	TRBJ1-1	TGTGCCAGCAGCCGGGACAGCTGGAACACTGAAGCTTTCTTT	CASSRDSWNTEAFF
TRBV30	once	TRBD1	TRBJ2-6	TGTGCCTGCGACAGGGCTGGGGCCAACGTCCTGACTTTC	CACDRAGANVLTF
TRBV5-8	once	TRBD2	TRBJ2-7	TGTGCCAGCAGCTTGCCTAGCGGGACATACTACGAGCAGTACTTC	CASSLPSGTYYEQYF
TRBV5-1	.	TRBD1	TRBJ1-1	TGCGCCAGCAGCTTGATTGTAGGGGGCATAGCTGAAGCTTTCTTT	CASSLIVGGIAEAFF
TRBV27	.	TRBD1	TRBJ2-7	TGTGCCAGCAGTAACCGGGACAGGCCGTACTCCTACGAGCAGTACTTC	CASSNRDRPYSYEQYF
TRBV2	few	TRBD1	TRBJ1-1	TGTGCCAGCGCGCCGGACCAGGGGGCTGAAGCTTTCTTT	CASAPDQGAEAFF
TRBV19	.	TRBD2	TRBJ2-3	TGTGCCAGTAGCGGACTAGCGGGGGGCACAGATACGCAGTATTTT	CASSGLAGGTDTQYF
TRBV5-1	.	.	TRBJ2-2	TGCGCCAGCAGCCTAGGAGGTAGCAGGAACACCGGGGAGCTGTTTTTT	CASSLGGSRNTGELFF
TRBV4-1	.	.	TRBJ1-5	TGCGCCAGCAGCCAAGTCCGGGGGAACCAGGGCAATCAGCCCCAGCATTTT	CASSQVRGNQGNQPQHF
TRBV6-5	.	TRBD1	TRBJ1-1	TGTGCCAGCAGTTACAGGGGGCGGGAAGCTTTCTTT	CASSYRGREAFF
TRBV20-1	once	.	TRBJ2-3	TGCAGTGCTAGTCCTTCTGGACTTATCACAGATACGCAGTATTTT	CSASPSGLITDTQYF
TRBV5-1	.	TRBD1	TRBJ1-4	TGCGCCAGCAGCCCACAGGGGGAAGGCGAAAAACTGTTTTTT	CASSPQGEGEKLFF
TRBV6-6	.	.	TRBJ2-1	TGTGCCAGCAGTCCCCTAGAGGGAAATGAGCAGTTCTTC	CASSPLEGNEQFF
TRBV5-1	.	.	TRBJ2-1	TGCGCCAGCAGCTCGTTCCTTCAGTCGCCGGAGCAGTTCTTC	CASSSFLQSPEQFF
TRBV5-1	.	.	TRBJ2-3	TGCGCCAGCAGCTTGTTCGGGATGAGCACAGATACGCAGTATTTT	CASSLFGMSTDTQYF
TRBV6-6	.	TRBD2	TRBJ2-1	TGTGCCAGCAGCACCAGCGGGAGGGCTGGGGGTGAGCAGTTCTTC	CASSTSGRAGGEQFF
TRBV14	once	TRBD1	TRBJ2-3	TGTGCCAGCAGCCAACCGGACAGGGGGACAGATACGCAGTATTTT	CASSQPDRGTDTQYF
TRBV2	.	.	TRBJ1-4	TGTGCCAGCGGTCGTTTAGTAACTAATGAAAAACTGTTTTTT	CASGRLVTNEKLFF
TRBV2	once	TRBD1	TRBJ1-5	TGTGCCAGCAGTCAAGGAGGGACAGACAATCAGCCCCAGCATTTT	CASSQGGTDNQPQHF
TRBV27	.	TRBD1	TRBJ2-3	TGTGCCAGCAGTCCTGGGGACAGCCAGACAGATACGCAGTATTTT	CASSPGDSQTDTQYF
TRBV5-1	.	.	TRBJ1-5	TGCGCCAGCAGCCCCGGGGGGGCCAGTAGCAATCAGCCCCAGCATTTT	CASSPGGASSNQPQHF
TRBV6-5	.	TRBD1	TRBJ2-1	TGTGCCAGCGACTGGGGGCAGGGGGCCTACAATGAGCAGTTCTTC	CASDWGQGAYNEQFF
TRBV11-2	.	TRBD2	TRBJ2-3	TGTGCCAGCACCCCCCAGGGACTAGCGACAGATACGCAGTATTTT	CASTPQGLATDTQYF
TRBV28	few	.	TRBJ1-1	TGTGCCAGCAGGCAGATCGCGGGTTATAACACTGAAGCTTTCTTT	CASRQIAGYNTEAFF
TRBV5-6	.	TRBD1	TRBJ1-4	TGTGCCAGCAGCTCCCGGACAGGGGGTATGAATGAAAAACTGTTTTTT	CASSSRTGGMNEKLFF
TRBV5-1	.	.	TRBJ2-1	TGCGCCAGCAGCCCCGAGGGACTTTACAATGAGCAGTTCTTC	CASSPEGLYNEQFF
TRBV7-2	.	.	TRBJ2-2	TGTGCCAGCAGCTTTCATTTCGGTGGAGCCGCGAACACCGGGGAGCTGTTTTTT	CASSFHFGGAANTGELFF
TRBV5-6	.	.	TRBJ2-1	TGTGCCAGCAGCTTGATTGGGGGCCCCAATGAGCAGTTCTTC	CASSLIGGPNEQFF
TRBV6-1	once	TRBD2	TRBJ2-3	TGTGCCAGCAGTGAACTTAGCGGGAGGGGCACAGATACGCAGTATTTT	CASSELSGRGTDTQYF
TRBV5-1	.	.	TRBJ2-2	TGCGCCAGCAGCTTTTGGGAGATAGGGATTCCCGGGGAGCTGTTTTTT	CASSFWEIGIPGELFF
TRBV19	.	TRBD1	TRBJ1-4	TGTGCCAGTAGTATGGGGACAGCAACTAATGAAAAACTGTTTTTT	CASSMGTATNEKLFF
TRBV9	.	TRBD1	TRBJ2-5	TGTGCCAGCAGCGATGGACAGGGGGCGCCGGAGACCCAGTACTTC	CASSDGQGAPETQYF
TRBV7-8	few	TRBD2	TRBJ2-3	TGTGCCAGCAGCGTTGGATGGGGACTAGCGGGAACAGATACGCAGTATTTT	CASSVGWGLAGTDTQYF
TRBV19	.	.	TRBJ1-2	TGTGCCAGTAGTATAGGCCAGACCCGCGGGTATGGCTACACCTTC	CASSIGQTRGYGYTF
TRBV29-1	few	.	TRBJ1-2	TGCAGCGTAGCCCCCACTCAGGGGAACTATGGCTACACCTTC	CSVAPTQGNYGYTF
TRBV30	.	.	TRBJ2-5	TGTGCCTGGACGGCTCCTACTACGGAGACCCAGTACTTC	CAWTAPTTETQYF
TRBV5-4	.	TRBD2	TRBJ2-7	TGTGCCAGCAGCTTTCGGGCTAGCGGGAGCTCCTACGAGCAGTACTTC	CASSFRASGSSYEQYF
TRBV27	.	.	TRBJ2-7	TGTGCCAGCGCCCGGGACACCCACTACGAGCAGTACTTC	CASARDTHYEQYF
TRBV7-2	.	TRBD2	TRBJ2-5	TGTGCCAGCAGCGCAAGCGGGAGCCGGGAGACCCAGTACTTC	CASSASGSRETQYF
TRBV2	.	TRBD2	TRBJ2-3	TGTGCCAGCAGTGATAGGGGACTAGCGGGAGACTCCACAGATACGCAGTATTTT	CASSDRGLAGDSTDTQYF
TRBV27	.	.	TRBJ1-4	TGTGCCAGCAGTTCACTGCAGGGGAGGGCTAATGAAAAACTGTTTTTT	CASSSLQGRANEKLFF
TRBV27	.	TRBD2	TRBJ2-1	TGTGCCAGCAGTCCTATAGCGGGGCCCCACAATGAGCAGTTCTTC	CASSPIAGPHNEQFF
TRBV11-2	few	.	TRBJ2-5	TGTGCCAGCAGCTTTGCCCAGGGGTGGGAGACCCAGTACTTC	CASSFAQGWETQYF
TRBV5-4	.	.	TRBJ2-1	TGTGCCAGCAGCTTGAGACAAACCTACAATGAGCAGTTCTTC	CASSLRQTYNEQFF
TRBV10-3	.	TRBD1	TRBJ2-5	TGTGCCATCAGGGGACAGCCGGGAGAGACCCAGTACTTC	CAIRGQPGETQYF
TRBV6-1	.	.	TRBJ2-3	TGTGCCAGCAGTGAACAGGGGTATACGCAGTATTTT	CASSEQGYTQYF
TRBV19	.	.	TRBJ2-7	TGTGCCAGTAGTATAGTGGCAGACTACGAGCAGTACTTC	CASSIVADYEQYF
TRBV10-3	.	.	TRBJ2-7	TGTGCCATCAAGAGGGAGTACGAGCAGTACTTC	CAIKREYEQYF
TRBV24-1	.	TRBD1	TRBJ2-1	TGTGCCACCAGTGATTTAGGCAGGGGGCAAGGGGACAATGAGCAGTTCTTC	CATSDLGRGQGDNEQFF
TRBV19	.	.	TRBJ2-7	TGTGCCAGTAGTACCACTACAGGGAATTTATACGAGCAGTACTTC	CASSTTTGNLYEQYF
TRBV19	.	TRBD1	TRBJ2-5	TGTGCCAGTAGTAACCACAGGGGGCGGGGAGAGACCCAGTACTTC	CASSNHRGRGETQYF
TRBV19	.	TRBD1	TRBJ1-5	TGTGCCAGTAGGGGGGACAGGGCGGGCAATCAGCCCCAGCATTTT	CASRGDRAGNQPQHF